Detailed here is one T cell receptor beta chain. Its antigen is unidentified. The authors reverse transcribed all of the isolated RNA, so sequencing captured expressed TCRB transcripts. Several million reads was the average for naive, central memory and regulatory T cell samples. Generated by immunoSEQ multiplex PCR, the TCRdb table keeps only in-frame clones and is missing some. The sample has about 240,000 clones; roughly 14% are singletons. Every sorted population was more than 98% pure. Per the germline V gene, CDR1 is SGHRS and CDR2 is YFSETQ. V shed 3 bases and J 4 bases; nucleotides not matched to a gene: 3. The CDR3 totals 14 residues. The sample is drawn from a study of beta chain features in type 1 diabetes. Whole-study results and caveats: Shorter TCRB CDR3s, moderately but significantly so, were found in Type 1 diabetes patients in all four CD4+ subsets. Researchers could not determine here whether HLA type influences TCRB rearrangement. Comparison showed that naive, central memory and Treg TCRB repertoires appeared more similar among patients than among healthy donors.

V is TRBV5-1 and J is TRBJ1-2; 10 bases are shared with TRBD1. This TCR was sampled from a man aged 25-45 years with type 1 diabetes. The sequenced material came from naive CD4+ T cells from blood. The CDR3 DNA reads TGCGCCAGCAGCTCCGGGGACAGGGGCTATGGCTACACCTTC. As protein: CASSSGDRGYGYTF.